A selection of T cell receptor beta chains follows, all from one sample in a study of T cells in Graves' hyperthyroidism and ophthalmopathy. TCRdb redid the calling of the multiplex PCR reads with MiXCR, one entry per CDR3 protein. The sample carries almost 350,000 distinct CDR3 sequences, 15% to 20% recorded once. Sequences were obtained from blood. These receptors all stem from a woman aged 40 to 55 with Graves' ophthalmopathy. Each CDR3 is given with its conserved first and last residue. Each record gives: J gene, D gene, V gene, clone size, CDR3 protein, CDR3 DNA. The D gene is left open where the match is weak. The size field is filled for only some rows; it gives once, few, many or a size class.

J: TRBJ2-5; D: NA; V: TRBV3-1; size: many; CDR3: CASSPYQGWSGSAKETQYF; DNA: TGTGCCAGCAGCCCCTATCAAGGGTGGTCGGGTAGCGCGAAAGAGACCCAGTACTTC
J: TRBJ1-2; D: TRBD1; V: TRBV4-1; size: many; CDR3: CASSQPTGVGYTF; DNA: TGCGCCAGCAGCCAACCTACAGGGGTTGGCTACACCTTC
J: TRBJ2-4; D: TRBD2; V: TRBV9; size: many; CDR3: CASSAPLAGDKNIQYF; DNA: TGTGCCAGCAGCGCTCCCCTAGCGGGAGATAAAAACATTCAGTACTTC
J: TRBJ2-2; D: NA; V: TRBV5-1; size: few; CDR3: CASSKFSPGPNTGELFF; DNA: TGCGCCAGCAGCAAATTTAGTCCGGGACCCAACACCGGGGAGCTGTTTTTT
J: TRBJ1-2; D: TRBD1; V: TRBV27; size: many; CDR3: CASSPQTGGIFGYTF; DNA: TGTGCCAGCAGTCCGCAGACAGGGGGTATCTTTGGCTACACCTTC
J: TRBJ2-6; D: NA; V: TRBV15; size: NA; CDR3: CATSKRRAPTWANVLTF; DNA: TGTGCCACCAGCAAGAGACGGGCTCCTACCTGGGCCAACGTCCTGACTTTC
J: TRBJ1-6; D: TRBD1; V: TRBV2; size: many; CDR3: CASSEVGTANSPLHF; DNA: TGTGCCAGCAGTGAAGTGGGGACAGCTAATTCACCCCTCCACTTT
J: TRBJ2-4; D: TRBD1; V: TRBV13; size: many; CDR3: CASSSGQGRNIQYF; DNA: TGTGCCAGCAGCTCGGGACAGGGGCGAAACATTCAGTACTTC
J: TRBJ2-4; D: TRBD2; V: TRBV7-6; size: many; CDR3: CASSLRPGLAGVLAKNIQYF; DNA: TGTGCCAGCAGCTTACGGCCGGGACTAGCGGGAGTGCTAGCCAAAAACATTCAGTACTTC
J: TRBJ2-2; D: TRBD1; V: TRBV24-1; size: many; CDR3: CATSGQGDTGELFF; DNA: TGTGCCACCAGTGGACAGGGGGACACCGGGGAGCTGTTTTTT
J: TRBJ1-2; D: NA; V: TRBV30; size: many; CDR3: CAWSRGTYGYTF; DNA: TGTGCCTGGAGTCGGGGGACCTATGGCTACACCTTC
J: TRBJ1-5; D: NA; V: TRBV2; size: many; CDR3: CASSEALGSHQPQHF; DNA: TGTGCCAGCAGTGAAGCGCTGGGGAGTCATCAGCCCCAGCATTTT
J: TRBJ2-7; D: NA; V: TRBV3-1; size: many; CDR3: CASSLLGEQYF; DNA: TGTGCCAGCAGCCTGCTAGGGGAGCAGTACTTC
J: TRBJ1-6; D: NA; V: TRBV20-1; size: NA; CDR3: CSAGPGLGNSPLHF; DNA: TGCAGTGCTGGACCGGGACTTGGAAATTCACCCCTCCACTTT
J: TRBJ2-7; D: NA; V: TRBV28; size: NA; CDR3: CACGPEGENYEQCF; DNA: TGTGCCTGCGGCCCAGAGGGGGAAAACTACGAGCAGTGCTTC
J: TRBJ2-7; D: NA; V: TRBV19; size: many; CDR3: CASSTLANEQYF; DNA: TGTGCCAGTAGTACCCTAGCGAACGAGCAGTACTTC
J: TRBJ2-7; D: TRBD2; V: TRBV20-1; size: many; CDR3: CSAPPGLATGEQYF; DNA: TGCAGTGCTCCACCGGGACTAGCGACAGGCGAGCAGTACTTC
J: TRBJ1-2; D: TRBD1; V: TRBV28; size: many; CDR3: CASNLQGALVYTF; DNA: TGTGCCAGCAACCTACAGGGGGCGCTTGTCTACACCTTC
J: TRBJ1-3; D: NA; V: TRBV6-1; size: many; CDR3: CASRLTYYSGNTIYF; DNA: TGTGCCAGCAGATTGACATATTACTCTGGAAACACCATATATTTT
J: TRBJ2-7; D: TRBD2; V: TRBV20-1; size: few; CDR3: CSAAYSTSGYMLDEQYF; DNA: TGCAGTGCCGCCTATTCTACTAGCGGGTATATGCTGGACGAGCAGTACTTC
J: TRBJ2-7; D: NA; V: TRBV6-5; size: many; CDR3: CASRLFLLYEQYF; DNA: TGTGCCAGCAGGCTGTTCCTATTGTACGAGCAGTACTTC
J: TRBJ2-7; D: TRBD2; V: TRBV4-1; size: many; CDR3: CASSQKTTEVSGIREQYF; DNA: TGCGCCAGCAGCCAGAAGACAACTGAGGTGAGCGGGATACGCGAGCAGTACTTC
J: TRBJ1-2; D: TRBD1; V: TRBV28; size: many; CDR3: CASSLAGTGGVGYTF; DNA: TGTGCCAGCAGTTTAGCCGGGACAGGGGGCGTTGGCTACACCTTC
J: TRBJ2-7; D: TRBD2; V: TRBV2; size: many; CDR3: CASSHPLAAGAYEQYF; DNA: TGTGCCAGCAGTCATCCCCTAGCGGCCGGGGCCTACGAGCAGTACTTC
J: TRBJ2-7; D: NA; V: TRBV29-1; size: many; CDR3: CSVEDGGRYEQYF; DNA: TGCAGCGTTGAAGATGGGGGGAGGTACGAGCAGTACTTC
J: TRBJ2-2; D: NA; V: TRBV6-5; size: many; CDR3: CASSYVGTGELFF; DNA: TGTGCCAGCAGTTACGTAGGCACCGGGGAGCTGTTTTTT
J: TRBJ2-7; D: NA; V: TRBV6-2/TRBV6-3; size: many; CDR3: CASRLAYGSYEQYF; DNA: TGTGCCAGCAGACTGGCCTACGGCTCCTACGAGCAGTACTTC
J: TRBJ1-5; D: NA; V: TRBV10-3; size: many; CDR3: CAISQDGSNQPQHF; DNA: TGTGCCATCAGTCAGGACGGTAGCAATCAGCCCCAGCATTTT
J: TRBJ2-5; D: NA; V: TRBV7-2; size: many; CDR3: CASSLRSERGETQYF; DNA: TGTGCCAGTAGTTTGCGGAGTGAGAGGGGAGAGACCCAGTACTTC
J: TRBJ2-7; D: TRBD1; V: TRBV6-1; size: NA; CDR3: CASSEEGTGTEQYF; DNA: TGTGCCAGCAGTGAAGAAGGGACAGGGACCGAGCAGTACTTC
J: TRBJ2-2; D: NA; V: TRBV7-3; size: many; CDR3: CASSPVGGVAGELFF; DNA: TGTGCCAGCAGTCCTGTGGGGGGCGTGGCCGGGGAGCTGTTTTTT
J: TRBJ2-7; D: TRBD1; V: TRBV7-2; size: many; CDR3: CASSLVGTGLTEQYF; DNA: TGTGCCAGCAGCTTAGTTGGGACAGGGCTAACCGAGCAGTACTTC